This T cell receptor beta chain was documented in a study of T cells after yellow fever vaccination. MiXCR, applied by TCRdb to the 5' RACE reads, yields one record per CDR3 protein. The sample lists 400,000 or so distinct CDR3 sequences; 11% were seen once. Sequenced here: PBMCs, sampled on the day of the first yellow fever vaccination. This TCR derives from a young man who received the YFV17D yellow fever vaccine.

CDR3 bases: TGTGCCAGCAGCCAAGGGGAGGATCAGCCCCAGCATTTT. Its translation: CASSQGEDQPQHF. This rearrangement joins TRBV4-2 to TRBJ1-5; D call uncertain. Germline lookup yields CDR1 LGHNA and CDR2 YNFKEQ. The CDR3 is 13 residues long. Trimming cost V 1 base and J 5 bases, with 6 bases left between them.